This T cell receptor beta chain was recorded in a study of beta chain features in type 1 diabetes. Notes on the study in general: Since sequencing was performed on cDNA, cells with high TCR expression could be over-represented. Type 1 diabetes patients showed a moderate but significant shortening of TCRB CDR3s in all four CD4+ subsets.

Naive, central memory, regulatory and stem cell-like memory cells within the CD4+ compartment were sorted using CD45RO/CCR7/CD25/CD127/CD95/CD27. On this clone: The antigen is undetermined.

The authors reverse transcribed all of the isolated RNA, so sequencing captured expressed TCRB transcripts. This table comes from immunoSEQ multiplex PCR, and its TCRdb copy is limited to in-frame clones, with some not included. The table has just over 15,000 clones, 69% seen once. The trim removed 0 bases at V and 4 bases at J, leaving 4 bases unmatched. Germline CDR1 is SGHKS and CDR2 is YYEKEE (reference sequence). This CDR3 region has 15 residues. The V gene is TRBV5-5, the J gene TRBJ2-3, with 8 bases aligning to TRBD1. This clonotype was sampled from a man aged 25 to 40 with type 1 diabetes. The sequencing sample was made of Tregs from blood. The CDR3 DNA is TGTGCCAGCAGCTTGGGGACAGGGAACGCAGATACGCAGTATTTT. Protein: CASSLGTGNADTQYF.